This T cell receptor beta chain was identified during a study of identical twins. Germline loops: CDR1 DFQATT, CDR2 SNEGSKA (reference sequence). The CDR3 spans 16 residues. Trimming cost V 5 bases and J 4 bases; bases outside gene matches: 11. This clonotype came up a few times. TCRdb redid the calling of the 5' RACE reads with MiXCR, one entry per CDR3 protein. The data show a few hundred thousand distinct CDR3 sequences, just under 9.5% seen once. This sample was also put to use in a study of yellow fever vaccine responses in identical twins.

The sequence was collected from a woman aged 18-35 years in good health. Sequencing was done on a sample of CD8+ T cells sorted from blood. The chain uses TRBV20-1 and TRBJ2-3, with TRBD2 matching over 11 bases. For the CDR3, the DNA is TGCAGTGCTGTCACCTTTCTAGCGGGAGGCGCAGATACGCAGTATTTT. As protein: CSAVTFLAGGADTQYF.